A single sample is the source of the 17 T cell receptor beta chains below, sequenced in a study of T-cell reconstitution after alpha-beta-depleted transplantation in children. Unique molecular identifiers tagged the TCRbeta library. TCRdb reanalysed the PCR reads using MiXCR and keeps one entry per CDR3 protein. The sample gives 440,000 or so distinct CDR3 sequences, about 45% of which show up once; around 29% is in the top ten. The sequencing here drew on PBMCs, taken before TCRalphabeta/CD19-depleted stem cell transplant. All receptors derive from a girl aged 2 to 10 with aplastic anemia, due to receive a stem cell transplant.

The CDR3 region is CASSQVPGQEVYEQFF. The CDR3, as DNA: TGCGCCAGCAGCCAAGTTCCGGGACAGGAGGTTTATGAGCAGTTCTTC. The chain joins TRBV4-1 to TRBJ2-1; 8 bases map to TRBD1. This CDR3 has 16 amino acids. V lost 1 base, J lost 8 bases, and 10 bases stayed unmatched. Germline CDR1 reads MGHRA; CDR2 reads YSYEKL.

This clonotype was observed a handful of times. The chain is built from TRBV20-1 and TRBJ2-1, with TRBD2 matching 11 bases. The CDR3 contains 15 residues. Germline loops: CDR1 DFQATT, CDR2 SNEGSKA (reference sequence). V trimming: 1 base; J trimming: 7 bases; junction bases outside the gene matches: 6. The CDR3 region has the DNA TGCAGTGCTAGAGTCTTAGCGGGGGGGAGTAATGAGCAGTTCTTC. Translated: CSARVLAGGSNEQFF.

This clonotype was counted at least ten times. J is TRBJ1-2 and V is TRBV7-9; 8 nucleotides match TRBD1. CDR1 and CDR2 from the germline V gene are SEHNR and FQNEAQ (reference sequence). The CDR3 has 16 amino acids. V gave up 4 bases and J gave up 5 bases; unmatched junction bases: 12. In nucleotides, the CDR3 is TGTGCCAGCAGCTCGACAAACTCGGGACAGGAATATGGCTACACCTTC. This gives the protein CASSSTNSGQEYGYTF.

This rearrangement joins TRBV5-1 to TRBJ1-1; D might be TRBD1 (5 bases). This CDR3 is built from 16 residues. V lost 0 bases and J 3 bases, leaving 15 bases between the germline ends. Per germline, CDR1 SGHRS and CDR2 YFSETQ. CDR3 protein: CASSLAAGGEHTEAFF. In DNA form, the CDR3 reads TGCGCCAGCAGCTTGGCCGCCGGGGGTGAGCACACTGAAGCTTTCTTT.

This clonotype has only a few counts. The rearrangement joins TRBV7-2 to TRBJ2-7; D is undetermined. Per germline, CDR1 SGHTA and CDR2 FQGNSA. This CDR3 is built from 13 residues. The ends were cut back, 5 bases at V and 0 bases at J, with 8 bases in the middle. CDR3 sequence reads: CASSPRPSYEQYF. DNA for the CDR3: TGTGCCAGCAGCCCCAGACCCTCCTACGAGCAGTACTTC.

This chain links TRBV28 with TRBJ2-7, with 9 bases matching TRBD2. CDR3 size: 14 residues. Germline loops: CDR1 MDHEN, CDR2 SYDVKM. V was pared by 7 bases and J by 10 bases, with 14 bases of the junction left unmatched. The CDR3 spells CASTNIGLAYRQYF. CDR3 in DNA: TGTGCCAGCACCAATATCGGACTAGCGTATCGACAGTACTTC.

A few counts support this clonotype. The chain recombines TRBV11-2 with TRBJ2-1; D is ambiguous. This CDR3 is built from 14 residues. V dropped 0 bases and J dropped 6 bases, with 9 bases sitting between them. Germline CDR1 is SGHAT and CDR2 is FQNNGV. CDR3 DNA: TGTGCCAGCAGCTTAGAGCGTCTGATCAATGAGCAGTTCTTC. Its translation: CASSLERLINEQFF.

This clonotype came up a few times. This chain connects TRBV5-1 to TRBJ2-3; 11 bases align to TRBD2. V was clipped by 4 bases and J by 3 bases; unmatched bases: 10. The CDR3 runs 17 residues. The V gene's germline CDR1 is SGHRS and CDR2 YFSETQ. In DNA, the CDR3 is TGCGCCAGCAGCCGGGATCGACTAGCGGGGAGGACAGATACGCAGTATTTT. Amino acid sequence: CASSRDRLAGRTDTQYF.

About this clonotype: This could be a read error, since a much larger clone is one nucleotide away. V usage is TRBV20-1 and J usage is TRBJ2-1; 8 bases are a match to TRBD2. Germline V gene lookup returns CDR1 DFQATT and CDR2 SNEGSKA (reference sequence). CDR3 length: 15 residues. J lost 5 bases, V lost 3 bases, and 9 bases had no gene match. The CDR3 loop is CSASNREGPHNEQFF. Here the CDR3 DNA reads TGCAGTGCTAGTAATCGGGAGGGGCCCCACAATGAGCAGTTCTTC.

This chain links TRBV19 with TRBJ2-7, with D possibly being TRBD1 or TRBD2 (5 bases each). Germline CDR1 LNHDA, CDR2 SQIVND (reference sequence). This CDR3 comprises 16 residues. The germline V and J ends were trimmed by 3 bases and 0 bases, with 15 bases remaining between them. As DNA, the CDR3 is TGTGCCAGTAGTATCGGTCGGGGTAGGGGCTCCTACGAGCAGTACTTC. It translates to CASSIGRGRGSYEQYF.

This chain links TRBV7-2 with TRBJ2-1; TRBD2 might be the D (6 bases). From germline, CDR1 is SGHTA and CDR2 FQGNSA. The CDR3 has 15 amino acids. V dropped 5 bases and J dropped 4 bases, with 15 bases sitting between them. CDR3 loop: CASSLKRRGYNEQFF. CDR3 DNA: TGTGCCAGCAGCCTAAAACGTCGGGGGTACAATGAGCAGTTCTTC.

The chain employs TRBV6-5 and TRBJ1-1; D might be TRBD1 (5 bases). CDR1 is MNHEY, CDR2 SVGAGI, per germline. CDR3 size: 14 residues. V shed 0 bases and J shed 1 base, with 6 bases lying between them. The CDR3 protein is CASSYSTANTEAFF. The CDR3 DNA reads TGTGCCAGCAGTTACTCGACAGCGAACACTGAAGCTTTCTTT.

CDR3 nucleotide sequence: TGTGCCAGCACCCGAACGGGACAGGGCGTCAATGAGCAGTTCTTC. Translation: CASTRTGQGVNEQFF. This chain connects TRBV5-8 to TRBJ2-1, with TRBD1 matching over 9 bases. This CDR3 has 15 amino acids. The junction had 10 bases not matched to a gene; V was cut back by 6 bases and J by 6 bases. The V gene's germline CDR1 is SGHTS and CDR2 YDEGEE.

This clonotype is a singleton in its sample. Written as DNA, the CDR3 is TGTGCCAGCCTAGACGGAGCCCGCTACAATGAGCAGTTCTTC. Its protein product is CASLDGARYNEQFF. The chain has TRBV11-2 and TRBJ2-1; D not resolved. The V gene lost 8 bases and the J gene lost 3 bases, with 14 bases spanning the gap. Per germline, CDR1 SGHAT and CDR2 FQNNGV. The CDR3 spans 14 residues.

There are many counts of this clonotype. V usage is TRBV3-1 and J usage is TRBJ1-1, with TRBD1 matching 7 bases. The CDR3 length is 12 residues. In germline, CDR1 is LGHDT, CDR2 YNNKEL (reference sequence). V was pared by 4 bases and J by 6 bases, with 2 bases of the junction left unmatched. CDR3 bases: TGTGCCAGCAGCCGTGGGACAGCTGAAGCTTTCTTT. Encoded protein: CASSRGTAEAFF.

The V and J genes are TRBV7-9 and TRBJ2-2; 7 bases are a match to TRBD1. The CDR3 sequence is 17 residues long. Germline V gene data show CDR1 as SEHNR and CDR2 as FQNEAQ (reference sequence). V shed 7 bases and J 1 base; nucleotides not matched to a gene: 12. DNA of the CDR3: TGTGCCAGCAACTGGTACACAGGGGTTTTGAACACCGGGGAGCTGTTTTTT. It is translated as CASNWYTGVLNTGELFF. Based on the CDR3 plus reference TRBV7-9 and TRBJ2-2, the full variable domain is DTGVSQNPRHKITKRGQNVTFRCDPISEHNRLYWYRQTLGQGPEFLTYFQNEAQLEKSRLLSDRFSAERPKGSFSTLEIQRTEQGDSAMYLCASNWYTGVLNTGELFFGEGSRLTVL.

This clonotype was seen at least ten times. This chain connects TRBV2 to TRBJ1-5, with a weak D call TRBD1 (6 bases). The CDR3 is made up of 19 amino acids. The ends were cut back, 5 bases at V and 0 bases at J, with 23 bases in the middle. Per the germline V gene, CDR1 is SNHLY and CDR2 is FYNNEI. The CDR3 here is CASSFERTAQWDSNQPQHF. The CDR3 bases are TGTGCCAGCAGTTTTGAGCGGACAGCCCAATGGGATAGCAATCAGCCCCAGCATTTT.